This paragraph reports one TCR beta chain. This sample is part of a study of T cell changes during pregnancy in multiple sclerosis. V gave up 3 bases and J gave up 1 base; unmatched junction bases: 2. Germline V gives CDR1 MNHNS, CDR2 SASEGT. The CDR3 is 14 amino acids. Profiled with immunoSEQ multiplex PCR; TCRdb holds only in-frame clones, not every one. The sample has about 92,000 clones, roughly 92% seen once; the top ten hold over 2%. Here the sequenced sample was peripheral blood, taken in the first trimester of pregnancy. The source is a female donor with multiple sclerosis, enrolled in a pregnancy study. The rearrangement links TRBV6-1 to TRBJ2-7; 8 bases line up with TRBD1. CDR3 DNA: TGTGCCAGCAGTGATAGGACAGGGTCCTACGAGCAGTACTTC. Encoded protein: CASSDRTGSYEQYF.